The following is a T cell receptor beta chain sequence with its context. This specimen comes from a study of monozygotic twins with inflammatory bowel disease. Germline V CDR1 and CDR2: LGHNT, FRNRAP. The CDR3 runs 15 residues. TCRdb reprocessed the 5' RACE reads and stores each CDR3 protein as one record, lacking DNA. The table gives 70,000 to 95,000 distinct CDR3 sequences; the top ten clones make up around 7.2% of it. Sequencing was performed on blood. V usage is TRBV12-5 and J usage is TRBJ1-6; TCRdb reports TRBD1, a call that lacks DNA to check it against. This receptor was taken from a human donor with ulcerative colitis or Crohn's disease, or a healthy co-twin of an affected twin (not recorded which). CDR3 loop: CASGLVGQGNSPLHF.